The clone carrying this T cell receptor (beta chain) was counted only a few times. This sample is drawn from a study of human T cells and chemical hapten exposure. Study information: Small differences in pooled library volume mainly drove the variation in TCR yields per sample.

V gave up 6 bases and J gave up 6 bases, with 17 bases separating them. Germline loops: CDR1 PRHDT, CDR2 FYEKMQ (reference sequence). The CDR3 spans 14 residues. Per the original data handling: TCRs per sample had a median of 95,638 and ranged from about 23,224 to 700,000. MiXCR, applied by TCRdb to the RACE reads, yields one record per CDR3 protein. The V and J calls follow TCRdb's processing rather than the paper's. The data contain about 360,000 distinct CDR3 sequences, around 6.9% of them seen just once; the ten biggest clones take up more than 7%. Time point of the sample: patch test 1, 2 weeks after DPC sensitization. The treatment is: therapeutic diphenylcyclopropenone sensitization with weekly scalp DPC. At patch-test visits, sampling came before the patch test.

The input for sequencing was whole blood, taken in connection with sensitization to the hapten diphenylcyclopropenone (DPC). The source of this sequence is a woman under 30 with alopecia areata. Some clones in this sample may be carry-over from other donors' samples. The V gene is TRBV13, the J gene TRBJ1-1, with D hard to call. In DNA form, the CDR3 reads TGTGCCAGCAGTCCAGCTGGGAATCGTGCTGAAGCTTTCTTT. Translation: CASSPAGNRAEAFF.